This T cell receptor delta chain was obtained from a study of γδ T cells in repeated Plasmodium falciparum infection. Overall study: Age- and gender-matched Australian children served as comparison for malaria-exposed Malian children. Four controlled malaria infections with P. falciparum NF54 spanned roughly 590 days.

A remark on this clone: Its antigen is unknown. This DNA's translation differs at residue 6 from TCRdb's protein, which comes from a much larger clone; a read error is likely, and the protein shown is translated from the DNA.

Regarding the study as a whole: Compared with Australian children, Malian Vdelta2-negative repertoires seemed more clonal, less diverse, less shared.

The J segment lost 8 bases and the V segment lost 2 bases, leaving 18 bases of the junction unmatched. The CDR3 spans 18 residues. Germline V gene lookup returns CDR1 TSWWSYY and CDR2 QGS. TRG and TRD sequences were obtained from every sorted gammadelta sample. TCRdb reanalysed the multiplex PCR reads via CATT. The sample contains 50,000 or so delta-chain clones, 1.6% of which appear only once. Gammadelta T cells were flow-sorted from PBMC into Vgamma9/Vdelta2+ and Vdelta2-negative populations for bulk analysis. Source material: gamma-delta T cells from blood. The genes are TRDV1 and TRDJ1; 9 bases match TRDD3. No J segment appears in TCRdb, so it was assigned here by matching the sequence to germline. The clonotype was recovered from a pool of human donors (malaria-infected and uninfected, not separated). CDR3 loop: CALGEAAPLTLLGEKLIF. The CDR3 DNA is TGTGCTCTTGGGGAAGCGGCGCCCCTCACTCTACTGGGGGAGAAACTCATCTTT.